The rows below give T cell receptor beta chains drawn from one sample of a study of human T cells and chemical hapten exposure. TCRdb recomputed calls from the RACE reads with MiXCR, one row per CDR3 protein. Of roughly 130,000 distinct CDR3 sequences listed, approximately 10% are singletons. Sequences were obtained from whole blood. The receptors here all came from a male donor in good health. Some clones in this sample may be carry-over from other donors' samples. CDR3s leave out the opening cysteine and the closing phenylalanine or tryptophan. Fields, in order: CDR3 protein, clone size, J gene, V gene. Where a row states a size, it is once, few, many or the class of an expanded clone; other rows omit it.

CDR3 protein: ASSLALRDPYNEQF
clone size: few
J gene: TRBJ2-1
V gene: TRBV5-1

CDR3 protein: ASGQGIGTEAF
clone size: -
J gene: TRBJ1-1
V gene: TRBV6-5

CDR3 protein: SVGGGQGAFGYT
clone size: few
J gene: TRBJ1-2
V gene: TRBV29-1

CDR3 protein: ASSISGLAGANTGELF
clone size: few
J gene: TRBJ2-2
V gene: TRBV19

CDR3 protein: ATSRDQGGEQF
clone size: -
J gene: TRBJ2-1
V gene: TRBV15

CDR3 protein: ASSWDSSNQPQH
clone size: -
J gene: TRBJ1-5
V gene: TRBV7-9

CDR3 protein: ASSFWEQGEQF
clone size: -
J gene: TRBJ2-1
V gene: TRBV27

CDR3 protein: ASSARETYNEQF
clone size: many
J gene: TRBJ2-1
V gene: TRBV5-1

CDR3 protein: ASSLEPGRNYEQY
clone size: few
J gene: TRBJ2-7
V gene: TRBV5-1

CDR3 protein: ASSAGAADEQF
clone size: -
J gene: TRBJ2-1
V gene: TRBV2

CDR3 protein: ASGGVEQY
clone size: -
J gene: TRBJ2-7
V gene: TRBV12-3/TRBV12-4

CDR3 protein: SALDRDREGDGYT
clone size: -
J gene: TRBJ1-2
V gene: TRBV20-1

CDR3 protein: SVETSGRYGANVLT
clone size: few
J gene: TRBJ2-6
V gene: TRBV29-1

CDR3 protein: ASRKASDRAQETQY
clone size: -
J gene: TRBJ2-5
V gene: TRBV6-6

CDR3 protein: ASSMTNQETQY
clone size: -
J gene: TRBJ2-5
V gene: TRBV7-6

CDR3 protein: ASSRTFDYEQY
clone size: -
J gene: TRBJ2-7
V gene: TRBV3-1

CDR3 protein: ASSHGLALPTDTQY
clone size: -
J gene: TRBJ2-3
V gene: TRBV14

CDR3 protein: ASRDRTSGSSHEQF
clone size: many
J gene: TRBJ2-1
V gene: TRBV6-2/TRBV6-3

CDR3 protein: AAGTGGYEQY
clone size: many
J gene: TRBJ2-7
V gene: TRBV10-2

CDR3 protein: ASSQYPRASGSRDTGELF
clone size: -
J gene: TRBJ2-2
V gene: TRBV4-1

CDR3 protein: ASSYSKGGREKLF
clone size: few
J gene: TRBJ1-4
V gene: TRBV6-6

CDR3 protein: ASGRGATPVADTQY
clone size: few
J gene: TRBJ2-3
V gene: TRBV12-5

CDR3 protein: ASSLGGTTNEKLF
clone size: -
J gene: TRBJ1-4
V gene: TRBV5-5